These T cell receptor beta chains were read from a single sample in a study of shared clonotypes between healthy human individuals. Only in-frame clones appear in the TCRdb table, and some are missing; sequencing was by immunoSEQ multiplex PCR. Of 2 million or so clones listed, around 95% were seen once; the top ten hold 0.13%. Sequenced sample: naive CD4+ T cells sorted from blood. These receptors originate from a man younger than 35 in good health. The CDR3 runs from the conserved cysteine through the conserved F or W. D genes are given only for firm matches. Rows give clone size only sometimes, using once, few, many, or a class for an expanded clone.

>-|TRBV7-3|TRBJ1-1|-|14
TGTGCCAGCAGCCCTGTGGCTGGGCAGGGTGAAGCTTTCTTT
CASSPVAGQGEAFF
>-|TRBV21-1|TRBJ1-3|-|18
-
CASSDPGTGFGEGNTIYF
>-|TRBV7-2|TRBJ1-4|-|13
TGTGCCAGCAGCTTACGGTCAAATGAAAAACTGGTTTTT
CASSLRSNEKLVF
>-|TRBV6-5|TRBJ2-3|-|16
TGTGCCAGCAGTTACTCGTCGGGAGTTTATACAGATACGCAGTATTTT
CASSYSSGVYTDTQYF
>-|TRBV4-1|TRBJ2-5|TRBD2|16
TGCGCCAGCAGCCAAGCGGGGACTAGCGGGGGAGAGACCCAGTACTTC
CASSQAGTSGGETQYF
>-|TRBV9|TRBJ2-1|-|16
TGTGCCAGCAGCACCTGGGCAGGGCCCTCCTACAATGAGCAGTTCTTC
CASSTWAGPSYNEQFF
>-|TRBV4-2|TRBJ1-5|TRBD1|15
TGTGCCAGCAGCCATCCGGACAGGCCTAATCAGCCCCAGCATTTT
CASSHPDRPNQPQHF
>-|TRBV7-2|TRBJ2-2|TRBD2|17
TGTGCCAGCAGCTTAAGCTTAGCGGGAGTGAGCACCGGGGAGCTGTTTTTT
CASSLSLAGVSTGELFF
>-|TRBV4-3|TRBJ2-3|TRBD2|18
TGCGCCAGCAGCCAAGGACTAGCGGGAGGTGGAGGCACAGATACGCAGTATTTT
CASSQGLAGGGGTDTQYF
>once|TRBV5-4|TRBJ2-5|TRBD2|16
TGTGCCAGCAGCTCCATAGCGGGAGGGGACCAAGAGACCCAGTACTTC
CASSSIAGGDQETQYF
>-|TRBV25-1|TRBJ1-6|TRBD1|13
TGTGCCAGCAGGGGACAGTGGAATTCACCCCTCCACTTT
CASRGQWNSPLHF
>-|TRBV5-1|TRBJ1-2|TRBD1|15
TGCGCCAGCAGCTTGGGGCCACAGGGGGACTATGGCTACACCTTC
CASSLGPQGDYGYTF
>-|TRBV18|TRBJ2-5|-|17
TGTGCCAGCTCACCAATCGGATCCGGCAATGGGGCAGAGACCCAGCACTTC
CASSPIGSGNGAETQHF
>-|TRBV28|TRBJ1-1|-|13
TGTGCCAGCAGTTTAGAGGTGAACACTGAAGCTTTCTTT
CASSLEVNTEAFF
>few|TRBV18|TRBJ2-1|TRBD2|16
TGTGCCAGCTCACCACTGGCTAGCGGGGGAACCGGTGAGCAGTTCTTC
CASSPLASGGTGEQFF
>-|TRBV11-2|TRBJ1-2|TRBD1|17
TGTGCCAGCAGCCCTCCCGGGACAGGGTTGTGGCTCTATGGCTACACCTTC
CASSPPGTGLWLYGYTF
>-|TRBV18|TRBJ1-2|-|15
TGTGCCAGCTCGTCACTAATGCTCGCGCAATATGGCTACACCTTC
CASSSLMLAQYGYTF
>-|TRBV30|TRBJ1-1|-|15
TGTGCCTGGAGTGTCTGGCGGGGAGGAAACACTGAAGCTTTCTTT
CAWSVWRGGNTEAFF
>-|TRBV10-3|TRBJ2-1|TRBD1|15
TGTGCCATCAGTGAGGACAGGGTTAACTACAATGAGCAGTTCTTC
CAISEDRVNYNEQFF
>-|TRBV14|TRBJ2-7|TRBD2|17
TGTGCCAGCAGCCCCGGGACTAGCGGGCTTACTACCTACGAGCAGTACTTC
CASSPGTSGLTTYEQYF
>-|TRBV6-5|TRBJ1-5|-|12
TGTGCCAGCTCGACAGGAGATCAGCCCCAGCATTTT
CASSTGDQPQHF
>-|TRBV6-6|TRBJ2-2|TRBD2|16
TGTGCCAGCAGCCAGGGACTAGCGGGTCACACCGGGGAGCTGTTTTTT
CASSQGLAGHTGELFF
>-|TRBV9|TRBJ2-1|TRBD1|16
TGTGCCAGCAGCGTAGATGCGGACAGGGGGATCAATGAGCAGTTCTTC
CASSVDADRGINEQFF
>-|TRBV18|TRBJ1-5|-|13
TGTGCCAGCTCCATTGACAGAATACAGCCCCAGCATTTT
CASSIDRIQPQHF
>-|TRBV9|TRBJ2-7|-|13
TGTGCCAGCAGCGTAGCCCTATACGGCGAGCAGTACTTC
CASSVALYGEQYF
>-|TRBV30|TRBJ2-2|TRBD1|15
TGTGCCTGGATCCCGACAGGGGGAAACACCGGGGAGCTGTTTTTT
CAWIPTGGNTGELFF
>-|TRBV7-2|TRBJ1-6|-|14
TGTGCCAGCAGCCCGGGACCCGCCGATTCACCCCTCCACTTT
CASSPGPADSPLHF
>-|TRBV11-3|TRBJ2-2|-|17
TGTGCCAGCAGCTCCTGGACGGAGGGGGGAAACACCGGGGAGCTGTTTTTT
CASSSWTEGGNTGELFF
>-|TRBV28|TRBJ1-1|-|15
TGTGCCAGCACCTCCTCGGTTGGGGGTAGCACTGAAGCTTTCTTT
CASTSSVGGSTEAFF
>-|TRBV4-1|TRBJ1-6|-|14
TGCGCCAGCAGCACTAATTTTTATAATTCACCCCTCCACTTT
CASSTNFYNSPLHF
>-|TRBV5-1|TRBJ2-1|TRBD1|16
TGCGCCAGCAGCTTGGCTACAGGGGGCGCCTACAATGAGCAGTTCTTC
CASSLATGGAYNEQFF
>-|TRBV5-1|TRBJ2-3|-|14
TGCGCCAGCAGCGCAACTAAGAGCACAGATACGCAGTATTTT
CASSATKSTDTQYF
>once|TRBV10-3|TRBJ1-2|-|13
TGTGCCATCAGTGAGGCAGATGGCTATGGCTACACCTTC
CAISEADGYGYTF
>-|TRBV10-3|TRBJ2-1|TRBD2|14
TGTGCCATAAAGACTAGCGGGGATAACAATGAGCAGTTCTTC
CAIKTSGDNNEQFF
>-|TRBV30|TRBJ2-5|-|15
TGTGCCTGGAGTGTACGGGCAGGGGTGGCAGAGACCCAGTACTTC
CAWSVRAGVAETQYF
>-|TRBV10-2|TRBJ2-2|TRBD2|16
TGCGCCAGCAGGACTAGCGGGAGGGTAAACACCGGGGAGCTGTTTTTT
CASRTSGRVNTGELFF
>once|TRBV18|TRBJ2-5|-|14
TGTGCCAGCTCACCCTCTGGCGGACAAGAGACCCAGTACTTC
CASSPSGGQETQYF
>-|TRBV5-6|TRBJ2-1|TRBD2|14
TGTGCCAGCAGCTGGGGACTAGCGGGAGTCTCGGAGTTCTTC
CASSWGLAGVSEFF
>-|TRBV5-4|TRBJ1-3|-|18
TGTGCCAGCAGCTTGGAGCCAAGTACAGGGAGAATTGGAAACACCATATATTTT
CASSLEPSTGRIGNTIYF
>-|TRBV7-3|TRBJ1-1|-|13
TGTGCCAGCAGCTTAGACGCGAACACTGAAGCTTTCTTT
CASSLDANTEAFF
>-|TRBV2|TRBJ2-2|-|16
TGTGCCAGCAGTGAAGTCAGGGGTATAATCGCCGGGGAGCTGTTTTTT
CASSEVRGIIAGELFF
>-|TRBV6-6|TRBJ1-3|-|12
TGTGCCAGCAGCCAGAAAGGAAACACCATATATTTT
CASSQKGNTIYF
>-|TRBV10-1|TRBJ2-2|-|17
TGCGCCAGCAGTGAGAGTAGGAGACTAGGTGGTACCGGGGAGCTGTTTTTT
CASSESRRLGGTGELFF